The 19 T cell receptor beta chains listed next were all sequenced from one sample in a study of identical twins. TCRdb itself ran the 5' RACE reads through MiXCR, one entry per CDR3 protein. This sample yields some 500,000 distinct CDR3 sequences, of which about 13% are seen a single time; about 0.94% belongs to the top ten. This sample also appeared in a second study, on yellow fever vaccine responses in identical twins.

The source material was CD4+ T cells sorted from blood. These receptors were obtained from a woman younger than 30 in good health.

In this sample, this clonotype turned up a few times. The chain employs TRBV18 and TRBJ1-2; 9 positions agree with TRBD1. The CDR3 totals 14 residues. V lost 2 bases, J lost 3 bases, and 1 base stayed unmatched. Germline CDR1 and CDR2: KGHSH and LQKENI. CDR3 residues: CASSPTGGDYGYTF. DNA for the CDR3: TGTGCCAGCTCACCAACAGGGGGCGACTATGGCTACACCTTC.

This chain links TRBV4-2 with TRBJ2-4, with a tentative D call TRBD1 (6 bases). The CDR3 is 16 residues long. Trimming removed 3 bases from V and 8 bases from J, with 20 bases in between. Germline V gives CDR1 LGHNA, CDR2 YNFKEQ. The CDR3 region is CASSHGLGQRGDIQYF. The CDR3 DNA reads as TGTGCCAGCAGCCATGGCCTGGGACAACGGGGAGACATTCAGTACTTC.

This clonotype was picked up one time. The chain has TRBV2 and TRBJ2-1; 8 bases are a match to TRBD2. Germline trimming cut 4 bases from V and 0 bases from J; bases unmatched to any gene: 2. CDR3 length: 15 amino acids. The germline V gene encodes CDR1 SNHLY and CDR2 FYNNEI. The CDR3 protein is CASSAAGVSYNEQFF. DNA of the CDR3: TGTGCCAGCAGTGCAGCGGGAGTCTCCTACAATGAGCAGTTCTTC.

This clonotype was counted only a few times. The CDR3 DNA is TGTGCCAGCAGCTTACTTGTCCTCTCCGAGCAGTACTTC. Translated: CASSLLVLSEQYF. The chain joins TRBV7-9 to TRBJ2-7, with D unclear. Germline-derived CDR1 and CDR2 are SEHNR and FQNEAQ (reference sequence). Trimming took 2 bases from V and 6 from J, leaving 11 bases between them. The length of the CDR3 is 13 residues.

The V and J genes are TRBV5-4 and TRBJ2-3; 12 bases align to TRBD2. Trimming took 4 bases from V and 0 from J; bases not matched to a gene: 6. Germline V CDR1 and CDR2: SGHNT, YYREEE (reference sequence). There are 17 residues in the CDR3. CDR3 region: CASSNGLAGSSTDTQYF. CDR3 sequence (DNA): TGTGCCAGCAGCAACGGACTAGCGGGGTCTAGCACAGATACGCAGTATTTT. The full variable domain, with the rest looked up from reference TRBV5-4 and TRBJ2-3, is ETGVTQSPTHLIKTRGQQVTLRCSSQSGHNTVSWYQQALGQGPQFIFQYYREEENGRGNFPPRFSGLQFPNYSSELNVNALELDDSALYLCASSNGLAGSSTDTQYFGPGTRLTVL.

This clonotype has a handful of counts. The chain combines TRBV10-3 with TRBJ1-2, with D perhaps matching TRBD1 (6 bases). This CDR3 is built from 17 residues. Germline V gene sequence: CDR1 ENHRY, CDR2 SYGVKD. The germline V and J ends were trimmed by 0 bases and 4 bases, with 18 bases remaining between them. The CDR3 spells CAISESSQGQGTYGYTF. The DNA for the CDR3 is TGTGCCATCAGTGAGTCCTCCCAGGGGCAGGGTACCTATGGCTACACCTTC.

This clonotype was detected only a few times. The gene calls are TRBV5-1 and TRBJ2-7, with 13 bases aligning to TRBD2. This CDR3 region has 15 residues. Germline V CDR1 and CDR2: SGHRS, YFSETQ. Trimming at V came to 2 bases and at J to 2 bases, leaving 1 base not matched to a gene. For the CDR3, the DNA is TGCGCCAGCAGCTTCGGACTAGCGGGGGCCTACGAGCAGTACTTC. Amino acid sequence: CASSFGLAGAYEQYF.

The CDR3 DNA reads as TGCGCCAGCAGCCCCTTACCGGGACAGGCCAAAAACATTCAGTACTTC. Encoded protein: CASSPLPGQAKNIQYF. The rearrangement uses TRBV4-1 and TRBJ2-4; 7 bases match TRBD1. Per the germline V gene, CDR1 is MGHRA and CDR2 is YSYEKL. J gave up 1 base and V 4 bases, and 7 bases lay outside the gene matches. This CDR3 is built from 16 residues.

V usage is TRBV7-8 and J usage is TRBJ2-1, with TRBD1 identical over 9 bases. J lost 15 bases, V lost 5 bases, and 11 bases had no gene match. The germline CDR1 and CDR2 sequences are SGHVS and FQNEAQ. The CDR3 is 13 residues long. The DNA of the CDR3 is TGTGCCAGCAGCCCCGGGACAGGGATTGTGTGGTTCTTC. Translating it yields CASSPGTGIVWFF. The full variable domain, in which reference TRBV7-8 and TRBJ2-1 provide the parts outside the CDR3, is GAGVSQSPRYKVAKRGQDVALRCDPISGHVSLFWYQQALGQGPEFLTYFQNEAQLDKSGLPSDRFFAERPEGSVSTLKIQRTQQEDSAVYLCASSPGTGIVWFFGPGTRLTVL.

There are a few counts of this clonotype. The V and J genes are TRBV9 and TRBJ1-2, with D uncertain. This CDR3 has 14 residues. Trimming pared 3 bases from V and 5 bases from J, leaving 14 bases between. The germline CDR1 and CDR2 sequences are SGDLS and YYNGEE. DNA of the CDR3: TGTGCCAGCAGCGCAGCGTCGGGAGGTTATGGCTACACCTTC. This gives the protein CASSAASGGYGYTF.

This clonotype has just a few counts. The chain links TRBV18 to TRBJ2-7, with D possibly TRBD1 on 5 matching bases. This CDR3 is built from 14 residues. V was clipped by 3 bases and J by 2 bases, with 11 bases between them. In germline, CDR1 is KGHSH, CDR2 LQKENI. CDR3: CASSPNRSPYEQYF. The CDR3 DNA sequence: TGTGCCAGCTCACCGAACAGGAGCCCCTACGAGCAGTACTTC.

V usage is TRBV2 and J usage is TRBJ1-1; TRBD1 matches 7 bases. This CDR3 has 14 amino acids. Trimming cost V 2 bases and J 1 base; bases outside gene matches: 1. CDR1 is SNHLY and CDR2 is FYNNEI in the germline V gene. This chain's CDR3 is CASSERQGNTEAFF. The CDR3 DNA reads TGTGCCAGCAGTGAAAGACAGGGGAACACTGAAGCTTTCTTT.

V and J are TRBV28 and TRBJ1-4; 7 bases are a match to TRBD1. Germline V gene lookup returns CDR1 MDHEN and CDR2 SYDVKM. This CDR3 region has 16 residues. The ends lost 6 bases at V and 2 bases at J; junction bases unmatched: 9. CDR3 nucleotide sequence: TGTGCCAGCAGCCGACCAAAGACAGGGACTAATGAAAAACTGTTTTTT. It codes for CASSRPKTGTNEKLFF. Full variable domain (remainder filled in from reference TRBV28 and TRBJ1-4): DVKVTQSSRYLVKRTGEKVFLECVQDMDHENMFWYRQDPGLGLRLIYFSYDVKMKEKGDIPEGYSVSREKKERFSLILESASTNQTSMYLCASSRPKTGTNEKLFFGSGTQLSVL.

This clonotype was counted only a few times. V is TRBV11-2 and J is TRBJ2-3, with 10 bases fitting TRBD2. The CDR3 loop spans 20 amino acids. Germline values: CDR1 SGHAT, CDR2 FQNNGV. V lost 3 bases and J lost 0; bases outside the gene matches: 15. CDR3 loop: CASSFLPEVAGGASTDTQYF. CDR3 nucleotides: TGTGCCAGCAGCTTTCTTCCGGAGGTAGCGGGGGGCGCCAGCACAGATACGCAGTATTTT.

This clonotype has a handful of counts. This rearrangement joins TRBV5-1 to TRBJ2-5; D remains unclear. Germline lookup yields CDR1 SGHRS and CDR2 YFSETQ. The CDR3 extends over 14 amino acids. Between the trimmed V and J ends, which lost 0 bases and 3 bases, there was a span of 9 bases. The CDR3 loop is CASSLGRKEETQYF. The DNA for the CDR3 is TGCGCCAGCAGCTTGGGACGGAAAGAAGAGACCCAGTACTTC.

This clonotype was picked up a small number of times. CDR3 nucleotide sequence: TGTGCCAGCAGCTTAGATGTGGGCCAGCCCCAGCATTTT. This translates into CASSLDVGQPQHF. The J gene is TRBJ1-5, the V gene TRBV7-2; D not resolved. This CDR3 comprises 13 residues. The V and J ends lost 1 base and 7 bases respectively, with 8 bases between them. CDR1 is SGHTA and CDR2 is FQGNSA in the germline V gene. Together with reference TRBV7-2 and TRBJ1-5, the CDR3 gives the full variable domain: GAGVSQSPSNKVTEKGKDVELRCDPISGHTALYWYRQSLGQGLEFLIYFQGNSAPDKSGLPSDRFSAERTGGSVSTLTIQRTQQEDSAVYLCASSLDVGQPQHFGDGTRLSIL.

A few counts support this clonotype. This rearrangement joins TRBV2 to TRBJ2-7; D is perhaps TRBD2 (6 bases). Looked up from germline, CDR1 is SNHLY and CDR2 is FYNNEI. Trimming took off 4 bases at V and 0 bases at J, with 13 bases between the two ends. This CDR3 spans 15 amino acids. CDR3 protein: CASSAGLLGSYEQYF. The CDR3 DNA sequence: TGTGCCAGCAGTGCGGGACTTCTCGGCTCCTACGAGCAGTACTTC.

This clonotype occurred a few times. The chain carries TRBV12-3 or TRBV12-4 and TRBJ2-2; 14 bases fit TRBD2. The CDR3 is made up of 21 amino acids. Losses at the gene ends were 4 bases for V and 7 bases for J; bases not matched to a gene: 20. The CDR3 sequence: CASSSRKGPGTSGGRIGELFF. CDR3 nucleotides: TGTGCCAGCAGTTCCCGCAAGGGACCTGGGACTAGCGGGGGTAGGATCGGGGAGCTGTTTTTT.

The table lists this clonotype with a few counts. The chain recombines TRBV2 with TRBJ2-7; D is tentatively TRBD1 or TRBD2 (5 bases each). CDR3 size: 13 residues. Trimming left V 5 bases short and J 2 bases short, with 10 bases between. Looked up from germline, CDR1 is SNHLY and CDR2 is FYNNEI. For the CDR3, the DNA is TGTGCCAGCAGTTGGGACGGGACCTACGAGCAGTACTTC. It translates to CASSWDGTYEQYF.